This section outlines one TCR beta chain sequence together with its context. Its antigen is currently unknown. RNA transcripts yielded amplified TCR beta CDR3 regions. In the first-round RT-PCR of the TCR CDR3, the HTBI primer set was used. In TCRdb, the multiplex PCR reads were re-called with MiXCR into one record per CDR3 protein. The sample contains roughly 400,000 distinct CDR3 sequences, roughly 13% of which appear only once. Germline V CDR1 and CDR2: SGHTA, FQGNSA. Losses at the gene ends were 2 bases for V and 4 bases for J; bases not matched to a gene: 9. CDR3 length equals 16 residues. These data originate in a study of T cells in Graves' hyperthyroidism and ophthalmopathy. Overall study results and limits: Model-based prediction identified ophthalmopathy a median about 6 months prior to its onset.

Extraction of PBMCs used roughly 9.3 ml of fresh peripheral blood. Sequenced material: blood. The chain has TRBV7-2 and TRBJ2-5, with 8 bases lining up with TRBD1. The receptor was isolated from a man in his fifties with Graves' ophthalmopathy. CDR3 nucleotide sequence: TGTGCCAGCAGCTTAAAGGGACAGGCGTACTCAGAGACCCAGTACTTC. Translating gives CASSLKGQAYSETQYF.